The rows below give T cell receptor beta chains drawn from one sample of a study of cytomegalovirus exposure and HLA in healthy donors. Only in-frame clones appear in the TCRdb table, and some are missing; sequencing was by immunoSEQ multiplex PCR. Of around 140,000 clones in the sample, 77% were seen once. The sequencing sample was made of PBMCs. The receptor set was obtained from a male donor in good health and CMV-seropositive. Each CDR3 is given with its conserved first and last residue. Fields, in order: CDR3 DNA, CDR3 protein, clone size, J gene, V gene, D gene. A D gene is named only where the DNA matches it firmly. Clone size is not always given. Where it is, it says once, few, many or a class for expanded clones.

TGTGCCAGCAGCCCCCTTCCGGACACTGAAGCTTTCTTT | CASSPLPDTEAFF | NA | TRBJ1-1 | TRBV7-9 | NA
TGTTCCAGCAGCCGACTAGCGGGATCGAAGGCCGGGGAGCTGTTTTTT | CSSSRLAGSKAGELFF | NA | TRBJ2-2 | TRBV7-9 | TRBD2
TGTGCCAGCTCACCAGGGACAGGGAACGAGCAGTACTTC | CASSPGTGNEQYF | NA | TRBJ2-7 | TRBV18 | TRBD1
TGTGCCAGCGAGGGAGGGGGGCCCTATTACAATGAGCAGTTCTTC | CASEGGGPYYNEQFF | NA | TRBJ2-1 | TRBV6-5 | NA
TGCGCCAGCAGCCCATTCGATGACAGGGACGAGCAGTACTTC | CASSPFDDRDEQYF | NA | TRBJ2-7 | TRBV5-1 | TRBD1
TGTGCCACCAGCACAGGTCCCCTGAACACTGAAGCTTTCTTT | CATSTGPLNTEAFF | NA | TRBJ1-1 | TRBV15 | NA
TGTGCCAGCACCCTCGGGACAGGGGGCACCGAGCAGTACTTC | CASTLGTGGTEQYF | once | TRBJ2-7 | TRBV6-5 | TRBD1
TGTGCCAGCAGCCCGGGACTAGCGACAGATACGCAGTATTTT | CASSPGLATDTQYF | NA | TRBJ2-3 | TRBV6-5 | TRBD2
TGTGCCAGCAGCTTAGTTGGGACTTGGTCCTACGAGCAGTACTTC | CASSLVGTWSYEQYF | NA | TRBJ2-7 | TRBV7-9 | NA
TGTGCCAGCAGCTTTACAACACAGAACACTGAAGCTTTCTTT | CASSFTTQNTEAFF | NA | TRBJ1-1 | TRBV4-2 | NA
TGTGCCAGTAGTATCCGCGACAGGTCTGAAGCTTTCTTT | CASSIRDRSEAFF | few | TRBJ1-1 | TRBV19 | NA
TGTGCCAGCAGTAGGACAGGGGTTGAAAACGAGCAGTACTTC | CASSRTGVENEQYF | NA | TRBJ2-7 | TRBV5-4 | TRBD1
TGTGCCAGTACAAGAAGTACTCAGGGGAACACTGAAGCTTTCTTT | CASTRSTQGNTEAFF | NA | TRBJ1-1 | TRBV19 | NA
TGTGCCTGGAGCCCGGGGGGGGGCGCTTATGGAAACACCATATATTTT | CAWSPGGGAYGNTIYF | NA | TRBJ1-3 | TRBV30 | NA
TGCGCCAGCAGCTTGGTAGCCAGGGGCGGCGGGGAGCTGTTTTTT | CASSLVARGGGELFF | few | TRBJ2-2 | TRBV5-1 | NA
TGTGCCAGCAGCGTGGGCGGAGGCCCGAGCACCGGGGAGCTGTTTTTT | CASSVGGGPSTGELFF | NA | TRBJ2-2 | TRBV9 | NA
TGTGCCAGCAGTTCCCTCCGGGGAAAGAGCGAGCAGTACTTC | CASSSLRGKSEQYF | NA | TRBJ2-7 | TRBV6-1 | NA
TGCAGCGCCCTGGGTACGGACAGGAACGAGTACTTC | CSALGTDRNEYF | NA | TRBJ2-7 | TRBV29-1 | TRBD1
TGTGCCAGCAGCACATACAGGGGCGGTTACGAGCAGTACTTC | CASSTYRGGYEQYF | NA | TRBJ2-7 | TRBV7-2 | TRBD1
TGTGCCAGCTCCCCACTCGAGGGGGCAGAGACCCAGTACTTC | CASSPLEGAETQYF | NA | TRBJ2-5 | TRBV18 | TRBD1
TGTGCCAGCAGAGGCCGACAGGGGGCCGGGGAGCTGTTTTTT | CASRGRQGAGELFF | NA | TRBJ2-2 | TRBV5-4 | TRBD1
TGCGCCAGCAGCTTGGGTCCTCAGGACATCAATCAGCCCCAGCATTTT | CASSLGPQDINQPQHF | NA | TRBJ1-5 | TRBV5-1 | NA
TGTGCCAGCAGTCGCGGACAGAATCAGGACTACAATGAGCAGTTCTTC | CASSRGQNQDYNEQFF | NA | TRBJ2-1 | TRBV5-4 | NA
TGTGCCAGCAGCCGGACGGAGGCCACTGAAGCTTTCTTT | CASSRTEATEAFF | NA | TRBJ1-1 | TRBV11-2 | NA
TGTGCATCCGAGGGGGCAGGGGGCTCCTCCGAGCAGTACTTC | CASEGAGGSSEQYF | few | TRBJ2-7 | TRBV10-3 | TRBD1
TGCGCCAGCAGCTTGGCACAGGGGGGCGGTGAGCAGTTCTTC | CASSLAQGGGEQFF | NA | TRBJ2-1 | TRBV5-1 | TRBD1
TGTGCCACCAGCCTAGGGACTAGCGGGAGTAACGAGCAGTACTTC | CATSLGTSGSNEQYF | NA | TRBJ2-7 | TRBV15 | TRBD2
TGCGCCAGCAGCTCTAGCGCCGAGAGAACCTACGAGCAGTACTTC | CASSSSAERTYEQYF | few | TRBJ2-7 | TRBV5-1 | NA
TGCGCCAGCAGCTTGGGAGGGATTGCTAATGAAAAACTGTTTTTT | CASSLGGIANEKLFF | NA | TRBJ1-4 | TRBV5-1 | NA
TGTGCCAGCAGCGGGGCTCCCGCGAACACCGGGGAGCTGTTTTTT | CASSGAPANTGELFF | NA | TRBJ2-2 | TRBV9 | NA
TGTGCCAGTAATATCGGGGGGGATCTCTCCTACAATGAGCAGTTCTTC | CASNIGGDLSYNEQFF | NA | TRBJ2-1 | TRBV19 | TRBD2
TGTGCCAGCTCACAAGGGGTCGGGGCCAACGTCCTGACTTTC | CASSQGVGANVLTF | NA | TRBJ2-6 | TRBV18 | NA
TGTGCCAGCGCTCCCTGGGGCGGGGGGGTTCAAGAGACCCAGTACTTC | CASAPWGGGVQETQYF | once | TRBJ2-5 | TRBV2 | TRBD2
TGTGCCAGCAGCAGAAGCCGGGGAGAAGGCTACACCTTC | CASSRSRGEGYTF | NA | TRBJ1-2 | TRBV7-8 | NA
TGTGCCAGCAGCCTAACAGGGGGCACGAACTATGGCTACACCTTC | CASSLTGGTNYGYTF | NA | TRBJ1-2 | TRBV28 | TRBD1
TGTGCCAGCAGCTCCGGGACAGGGGCGATCTATGGCTACACCTTC | CASSSGTGAIYGYTF | NA | TRBJ1-2 | TRBV11-2 | TRBD1
TGTGCCAGCAGTGAAGCCAGCGGCAGGGGTACCCAGGGAAAACTGTTTTTT | CASSEASGRGTQGKLFF | NA | TRBJ1-4 | TRBV6-1 | NA
TGTGCCAGCAGACACCGGGACAGGGCGAACAATGAGCAGTTCTTC | CASRHRDRANNEQFF | NA | TRBJ2-1 | TRBV7-2 | TRBD1
TGTGCCAGCAGTTTCGCAGGGGGTACGTCCTACGAGCAGTACTTC | CASSFAGGTSYEQYF | NA | TRBJ2-7 | TRBV28 | TRBD1
TGCAGCGGGGCCAGGGGAAGGGATACGCAGTATTTT | CSGARGRDTQYF | once | TRBJ2-3 | TRBV29-1 | NA
TGCGCCAGCAGCCCTGGCGCGGGTGGCTACACCTTC | CASSPGAGGYTF | few | TRBJ1-2 | TRBV5-1 | NA
TGTGCCAGCAGCTTGCGGGAGACCCAGTACTTC | CASSLRETQYF | NA | TRBJ2-5 | TRBV5-6 | NA
TGTGCCAGCAGTCCCGGGACAGGGGGCAATCAGCCCCAGCATTTT | CASSPGTGGNQPQHF | NA | TRBJ1-5 | TRBV7-9 | TRBD1
TGTGCCAGCAGGGTAGCGGGAGGGAACGGTGAGCAGTTCTTC | CASRVAGGNGEQFF | NA | TRBJ2-1 | TRBV27 | TRBD2
TGTGCCAGCTCACCTCAGACAGGGGCTAATGAGCAGTACTTC | CASSPQTGANEQYF | NA | TRBJ2-7 | TRBV18 | TRBD1
TGTGCCAGCAGTTTTTGGTTTTCGGGACTAGCCTCCGGGGAGCTGTTTTTT | CASSFWFSGLASGELFF | NA | TRBJ2-2 | TRBV28 | TRBD2
TGTGCCACCAGTACATTCTATAATTCACCCCTCCACTTT | CATSTFYNSPLHF | NA | TRBJ1-6 | TRBV15 | NA
TGTGCCAGTAGTCTGGGGGGTCAAGAGACCCAGTACTTC | CASSLGGQETQYF | NA | TRBJ2-5 | TRBV19 | NA
TGTGCCAGCAGCTCGGCAGGGGGGTCAATTAACTATGGCTACACCTTC | CASSSAGGSINYGYTF | NA | TRBJ1-2 | TRBV9 | TRBD1